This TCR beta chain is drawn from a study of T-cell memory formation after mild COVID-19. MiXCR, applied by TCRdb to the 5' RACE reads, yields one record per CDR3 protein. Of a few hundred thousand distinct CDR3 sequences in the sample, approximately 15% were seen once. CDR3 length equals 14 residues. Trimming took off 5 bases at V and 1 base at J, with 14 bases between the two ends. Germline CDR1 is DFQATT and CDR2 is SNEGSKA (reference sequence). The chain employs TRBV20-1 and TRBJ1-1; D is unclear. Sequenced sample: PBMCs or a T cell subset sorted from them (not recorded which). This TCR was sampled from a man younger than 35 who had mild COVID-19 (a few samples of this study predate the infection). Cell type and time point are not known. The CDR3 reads CSAAPVGRNTEAFF. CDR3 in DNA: TGCAGTGCTGCCCCCGTTGGCAGGAACACTGAAGCTTTCTTT.